The T cell receptor (beta chain) under discussion was sequenced for a study of blood T cell repertoires in COVID-19. On the study more broadly: The samples span acute and convalescent COVID-19 from the United States, Italy and Spain. Nucleic acid was either cDNA or gDNA, and it came from T cells, B-cell-depleted T cells, or PBMCs.

Libraries were prepared by immunoSEQ multiplex PCR; TCRdb keeps only in-frame clonotypes and omits some of them. The sample lists about 110,000 clones; roughly 90% were seen once. The CDR3 totals 16 residues. V trimming: 4 bases; J trimming: 8 bases; junction bases outside the gene matches: 7. Germline V lookup: CDR1 LNHDA, CDR2 SQIVND (reference sequence). V gene TRBV19 combines with J gene TRBJ2-1; 14 bases agree with TRBD2. The sequencing input was peripheral blood. The sequence came from a man between 35 and 55 years old with active or convalescent COVID-19. In DNA, the CDR3 is TGTGCCAGTAGTACCCCGGGACTAGCGGGAGAAGATGAGCAGTTCTTC. This codes for CASSTPGLAGEDEQFF.